This T cell receptor beta chain was sequenced in a study of shared clonotypes between healthy human individuals (dated by TCRdb to 2018 to 2021). Context from the whole study: The cohort included three men and a couple of women between 18 and 49 years of age. Per donor, three plates each were used for CD4 naive and CD4 memory, two for CD8 naive, and one for CD8 memory. Blood TCR repertoires of several healthy adults were deeply sequenced to estimate repertoire size and the extent of clonotype sharing between individuals. Libraries were prepared and TCR repertoires were sequenced by different laboratories using diverse techniques, in order to increase sequencing depth and limit assay-specific biases. Each donor's leukapheresis produced roughly between roughly 0.9 and 9 billion PBMCs.

CD8 naive samples consisted of CD45RO-negative cells that were positively selected for CCR7, yielding a CD45RA+CCR7+ population without TemRA cells. The donors were healthy, HIV-negative adults who had no recently reported acute infections or vaccinations. Only Caucasian adults living in Nashville, Tennessee, USA were represented among the donors. Blood was collected by leukapheresis, and PBMCs were isolated by Ficoll-Histopaque density gradient centrifugation and then cryopreserved in liquid nitrogen vapor phase. Analytical flow cytometry was used to check the purity and quantity of each magnetically sorted T cell population. Each sorted fraction had its genomic DNA isolated and then quantified by UV absorbance on a Nanodrop 2000c. TCR CDR3 regions were amplified from genomic DNA by multiplex PCR using the deep immunoSEQ assay. Extracted genomic DNA from each cell subset was spread evenly across all wells of several immunoSEQ 96-well plates, with each plate serving as a replicate. For sorted subsets, 200 to 250 ng of genomic DNA, equivalent to some 33,000 T cell genomes, went into each replicate PCR. Purified libraries were measured with a Qubit 3.0 fluorometer, size-checked on a Bioanalyzer 2100, and measured again with the KAPA Library Quantification kit. Every immunoSEQ 96-well plate was sequenced on a dedicated single-read 150-cycle Illumina NextSeq 550 flow cell. For the original study's pipeline: Because the immunoSEQ output held only junctional sequences and lacked quality scores, the filtering could not match the filtering applied to full-length reads. To assign V/J genes and CDR3, sequences were annotated using PyIR, a Python wrapper for IgBLAST v1.9, with IMGT germline references. Reads were filtered out if the reads had weak V/J assignments (E-value above 1e-6), no CDR3, stop codons, out-of-frame junctions, or ambiguous translated residues. V3J clonotypes were defined by identical inferred V gene, J gene, and CDR3 amino acid sequence. Percentage overlap between repertoires was computed as shared unique clonotypes divided by the size of the smaller repertoire. Richness of each repertoire was evaluated using RTK rarefaction, the Chao1 estimator, and Recon v2.1 estimates of unobserved clonotypes. Generation probabilities were computed with OLGA for all TCRbeta clonotypes obtained by the gDNA method from a handful of donors. TCRdb re-hosts the immuneACCESS table, in-frame sequences only. Its copies lack some clones; in the studies checked, an unresolved V gene accounts for under half of them, and the cause for the rest is not known. The V and J calls and clone size were taken over from that table, and D and trimming were inferred from the DNA. This sample holds around 1.9 million clones; around 93% were observed only once. The top ten constitute more than 1.5% of the sample.

The CDR3 runs 15 residues from the cysteine to the phenylalanine. Just CDR3 DNA is preserved here, 45 bases in frame from base 1. Between the V and J ends, shortened by 0 bases and 8 bases respectively, the junction contains 16 bases. The germline V gene provides CDR1 SGHVS and CDR2 FQNEAQ. Overall results and qualifications from the work: The small number of donors limited the genetic and exposure-history diversity represented. When a few donors were compared, the shared fraction of clonotypes was roughly 5% for naive CD4, 3% to 4% for naive CD8, more than 2% for memory CD4, and less than 0.5% for memory CD8. Pairwise subsampling led to the expectation that sequencing depth would affect the degree of clonotype sharing among donors. Compared with non-shared clonotypes, the clonotypes found in all four sorted-subset donors had higher generation probabilities. Sampling was restricted to blood, and TCR repertoires in tissues likely differ from the TCR repertoires found in blood. Rarefaction of sorted-subset datasets indicated incomplete sequencing despite the large sequencing depth. Naive subsets generally had larger estimated clonotype richness than memory subsets.

Concerning this clone itself: Its target antigen remains unknown. Base qualities are not recorded, but no much larger clone differs from it by a single base.

This clonotype originated in a man aged 18 to 30 in good health. Some clones in this sample may be carry-over from other donors' samples. The chain was built from TRBV7-8 and TRBJ1-2; the best D guess is TRBD1, with 5 bases matching. The sequenced material came from naive CD8+ T cells from PBMCs. The intended sense of this specimen's cell subset or site label: CD45RA+CCR7+. The CDR3 reads as follows: CASSLAYFAGNGYTF. The base sequence is TGTGCCAGCAGCTTAGCGTATTTTGCAGGGAACGGCTACACCTTC.